This TCR beta chain appears in the sequencing data of a study of blood T cell repertoires in COVID-19. Under the authors' procedure: Amplified reference gene primers provided the basis for estimating nucleated cell counts. The repertoire was sequenced with immunoSEQ multiplex PCR; TCRdb's copy has only in-frame clones and lacks some. The D gene and trimming were derived from the DNA, and the V and J assignments and clone size from that table. The data contain about 74,000 clones, more than 70% of them seen just once; the ten biggest clones take up approximately 15%. The CDR3 is made up of 13 amino acids. Trimming cost V 6 bases and J 2 bases, with 10 bases left between them. From germline, CDR1 is MNHEY and CDR2 SVGAGI.

The TCR comes from a man between 65 and 85 years old with active or convalescent COVID-19. Sequences were obtained from peripheral blood. This sequence joins TRBV6-5 and TRBJ1-1; the D is unclear. The CDR3, as DNA: TGTGCCAGCAGCCCGCGGGTAAACACTGAAGCTTTCTTT. It codes for CASSPRVNTEAFF.